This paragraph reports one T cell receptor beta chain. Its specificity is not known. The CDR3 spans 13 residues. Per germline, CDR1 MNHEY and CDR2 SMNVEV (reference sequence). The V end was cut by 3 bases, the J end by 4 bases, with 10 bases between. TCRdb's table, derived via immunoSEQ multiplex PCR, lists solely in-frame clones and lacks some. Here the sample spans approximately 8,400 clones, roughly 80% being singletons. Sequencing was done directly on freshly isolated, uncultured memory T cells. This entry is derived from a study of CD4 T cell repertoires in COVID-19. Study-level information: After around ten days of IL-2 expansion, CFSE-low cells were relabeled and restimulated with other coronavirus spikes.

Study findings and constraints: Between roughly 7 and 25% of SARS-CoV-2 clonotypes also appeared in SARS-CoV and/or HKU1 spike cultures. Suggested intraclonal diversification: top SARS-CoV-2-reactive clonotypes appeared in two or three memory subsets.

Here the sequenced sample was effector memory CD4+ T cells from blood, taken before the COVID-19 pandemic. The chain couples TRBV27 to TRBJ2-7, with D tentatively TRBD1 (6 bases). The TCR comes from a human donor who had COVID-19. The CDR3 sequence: CASSLQGRYEQYF. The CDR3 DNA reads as TGTGCCAGCAGTTTGCAGGGGCGGTACGAGCAGTACTTC.